This note documents a single T cell receptor (beta chain) sequence. In the source study's methods: Estimation of nucleated cell counts was performed using reference gene primer amplification. Clones were read by immunoSEQ multiplex PCR, and TCRdb kept only the in-frame ones, dropping some. V and J calls and clone size are given by that table; D and trimming were obtained from the DNA. The data show approximately 220,000 clones, with under 90% seen just once and approximately 4.9% held by the top ten. The data belong to a study of blood T cell repertoires in COVID-19. Turning to the study itself: Material from acute and convalescent COVID-19 was sourced from the United States, Italy and Spain.

Germline assignment: CDR1 MNHEY and CDR2 SVGEGT. The V end lost 3 bases, the J end lost 5 bases, and 10 bases lay between the germline ends. The CDR3 spans 13 residues. The source material was PBMCs or T cells enriched from blood (not recorded which). V and J are TRBV6-2 or TRBV6-3 and TRBJ1-1; tentatively, D is TRBD1 (5 bases). The clonotype comes from a woman between 45 and 60 years old who had been exposed to COVID-19. The CDR3 coding sequence is TGTGCCAGCAGTTATGCAGGGAGGACTGAAGCTTTCTTT. Translation: CASSYAGRTEAFF.